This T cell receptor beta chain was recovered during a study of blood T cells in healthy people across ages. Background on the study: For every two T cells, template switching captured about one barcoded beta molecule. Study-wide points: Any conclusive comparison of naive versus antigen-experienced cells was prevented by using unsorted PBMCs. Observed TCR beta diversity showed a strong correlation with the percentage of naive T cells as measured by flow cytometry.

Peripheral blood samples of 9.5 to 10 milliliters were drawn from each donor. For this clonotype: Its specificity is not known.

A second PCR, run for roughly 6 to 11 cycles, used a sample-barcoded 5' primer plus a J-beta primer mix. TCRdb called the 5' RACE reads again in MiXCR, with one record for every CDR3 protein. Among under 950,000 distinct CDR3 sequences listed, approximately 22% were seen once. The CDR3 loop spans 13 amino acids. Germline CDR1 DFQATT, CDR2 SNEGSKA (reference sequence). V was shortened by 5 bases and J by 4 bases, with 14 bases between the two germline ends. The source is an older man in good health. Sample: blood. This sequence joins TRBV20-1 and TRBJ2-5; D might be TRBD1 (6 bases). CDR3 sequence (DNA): TGCAGTGCTCCAGGGGCTTCTCGAGAGACCCAGTACTTC. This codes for CSAPGASRETQYF.